What follows are 14 T cell receptor beta chains derived from one specimen sequenced in a study of blood T cells in healthy people across ages. Alongside a J-beta primer mix, a sample-barcoded 5' primer served in a second PCR lasting roughly 7 to 12 cycles. TCRdb reanalysed the 5' RACE reads using MiXCR and keeps one entry per CDR3 protein. The sample records about 970,000 distinct CDR3 sequences, roughly 51% being singletons. The sequencing input was blood. The source is a woman aged 55 to 70 in good health.

This chain uses TRBV29-1 with TRBJ2-1; maybe TRBD1 (6 bases). The CDR3 is made up of 14 amino acids. V lost 4 bases and J lost 0, with 10 bases in between. The germline V gene encodes CDR1 SQVTM and CDR2 ANQGSEA. The CDR3 here is CSVGSRGSYNEQFF. The CDR3 DNA reads as TGCAGCGTTGGTAGCAGGGGCTCCTACAATGAGCAGTTCTTC.

The chain is built from TRBV7-7 and TRBJ2-1; 7 bases map to TRBD2. Germline CDR1 reads SSHAT; CDR2 reads FNYEAQ (reference sequence). This CDR3 has 15 residues. The V gene end was trimmed by 1 base and the J gene end by 0 bases; junction bases not matched to a gene: 0. The CDR3 loop reads CASSLGEGSYNEQFF. The DNA for the CDR3 is TGTGCCAGCAGCTTAGGGGAGGGCTCCTACAATGAGCAGTTCTTC.

In its sample, this clonotype was seen a few times. V and J are TRBV25-1 and TRBJ2-3, with TRBD1 identical over 10 bases. CDR1 is MGHDK, CDR2 SYGVNS, per germline. This CDR3 has 13 residues. V shed 7 bases, J shed 5 bases, and the junction held 3 bases outside the gene matches. The CDR3 DNA follows: TGTGCCAGCATGCGGGACAGGGGAGATACGCAGTATTTT. Protein sequence: CASMRDRGDTQYF.

This clonotype turned up a few times. The gene calls are TRBV5-4 and TRBJ1-6, with TRBD1 matching 10 bases. V lost 4 bases to trimming and J lost 7 bases; unmatched junction nucleotides: 8. CDR1 is SGHNT and CDR2 is YYREEE in the germline V gene (reference sequence). The CDR3 has 16 residues. CDR3 nucleotide sequence: TGTGCCAGCAGCCGGACGGGACAGGGGATCAATTCACCCCTCCACTTT. It is translated as CASSRTGQGINSPLHF.

The V gene is TRBV4-2, the J gene TRBJ1-2; 7 positions agree with TRBD1. The junction had 5 bases not matched to a gene; V was cut back by 0 bases and J by 4 bases. CDR1 LGHNA and CDR2 YNFKEQ come from the germline V gene. This CDR3 spans 15 amino acids. Here the CDR3 reads CASSQDQGQRYGYTF. The CDR3, as DNA: TGTGCCAGCAGCCAAGATCAGGGACAGCGCTATGGCTACACCTTC.

V gene TRBV6-2 or TRBV6-3 combines with J gene TRBJ2-7; 10 positions agree with TRBD1. Germline loops: CDR1 MNHEY, CDR2 SVGEGT. J lost 3 bases, V lost 1 base, and 0 bases had no gene match. The CDR3 is 14 residues long. This CDR3 is CASSYWDRGYEQYF. The CDR3 DNA reads TGTGCCAGCAGTTACTGGGACAGGGGCTACGAGCAGTACTTC.

This rearrangement joins TRBV27 to TRBJ2-2; possibly TRBD1 or TRBD2 for D (5 bases each). Looked up from germline, CDR1 is MNHEY and CDR2 is SMNVEV (reference sequence). The CDR3 runs 17 residues. Trimming took off 6 bases at V and 3 bases at J, with 20 bases between the two ends. The CDR3 DNA sequence: TGTGCCAGCAGCCCCCTAAGGGGCCCGGGGCACACCGGGGAGCTGTTTTTT. This gives the protein CASSPLRGPGHTGELFF.

The chain joins TRBV5-1 to TRBJ2-5; D remains ambiguous. The tail of the sequence fits TRBJ2-7 better, so the J call may be wrong. The germline gives CDR1 SGHRS, CDR2 YFSETQ. The CDR3 has 12 residues. The CDR3 nucleotides are TGCGCCAGCACCGGTGGACGAGACGAGCAGTACTTC. Protein product: CASTGGRDEQYF.

This clonotype was found a few times. The chain carries TRBV5-1 and TRBJ1-2, with 9 bases fitting TRBD1. Germline assignment: CDR1 SGHRS and CDR2 YFSETQ. CDR3 size: 16 residues. V was pared by 4 bases and J by 4 bases, with 11 bases of the junction left unmatched. The chain's CDR3 is CASSPGGTGLSYGYTF. The CDR3 DNA reads TGCGCCAGCAGCCCGGGCGGGACAGGGCTTTCCTATGGCTACACCTTC.

The rearrangement joins TRBV27 to TRBJ1-6; D gene unclear. V was clipped by 6 bases and J by 5 bases, with 14 bases between them. The CDR3 is 15 residues long. The V gene's germline CDR1 is MNHEY and CDR2 SMNVEV (reference sequence). CDR3 DNA sequence: TGTGCCAGCAGCCTAAGGACCCCGGATAATTCACCCCTCCACTTT. This translates into CASSLRTPDNSPLHF.

The genes are TRBV5-6 and TRBJ2-1, with 9 nucleotides matching TRBD2. With the DNA end fitting TRBJ2-7 better, the J assignment may be wrong. Germline loops: CDR1 SGHDT, CDR2 YYEEEE. The CDR3 contains 15 residues. The CDR3 protein is CASSFTSGFNNEQYF. The CDR3 DNA reads TGTGCCAGCAGCTTTACTAGCGGGTTTAACAATGAGCAGTACTTC.

The gene calls are TRBV6-4 and TRBJ2-1; TRBD1 might be the D (5 bases). V was shortened by 7 bases and J by 5 bases, with 18 bases between the two germline ends. This CDR3 spans 15 amino acids. Germline CDR1 is MRHNA and CDR2 is SNTAGT. The CDR3 nucleotides are TGTGCCAGCATACAGGAAGCGCCACTTGACAATGAGCAGTTCTTC. Its protein product is CASIQEAPLDNEQFF.

This clonotype was picked up a small number of times. The genes are TRBV7-2 and TRBJ2-3; D gene unclear. Germline V gives CDR1 SGHTA, CDR2 FQGNSA. V gave up 0 bases and J gave up 3 bases, with 4 bases separating them. The CDR3 consists of 13 residues. CDR3 coding DNA: TGTGCCAGCAGCTTAGCCTGGACAGATACGCAGTATTTT. Translation gives CASSLAWTDTQYF.

The V call is TRBV7-6, the J call TRBJ2-1; 15 bases line up with TRBD2. The J segment lost 7 bases and the V segment lost 5 bases, leaving 9 bases of the junction unmatched. CDR3 size: 17 residues. CDR1 and CDR2 from the germline V gene are SGHVS and FNYEAQ. The CDR3 DNA reads TGTGCCAGCAGCGCCGAGCTAGGGACTAGCGGGAGGAATGAGCAGTTCTTC. Amino acids: CASSAELGTSGRNEQFF.